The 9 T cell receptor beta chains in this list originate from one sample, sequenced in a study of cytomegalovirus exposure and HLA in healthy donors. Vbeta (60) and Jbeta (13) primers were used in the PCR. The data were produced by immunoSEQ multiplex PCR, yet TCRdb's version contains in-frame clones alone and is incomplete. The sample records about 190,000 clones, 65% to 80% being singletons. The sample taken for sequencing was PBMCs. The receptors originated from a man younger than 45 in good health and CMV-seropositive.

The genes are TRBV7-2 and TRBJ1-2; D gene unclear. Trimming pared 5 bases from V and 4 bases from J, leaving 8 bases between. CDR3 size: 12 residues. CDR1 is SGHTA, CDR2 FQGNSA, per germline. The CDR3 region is CASSRNSYGYTF. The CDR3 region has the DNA TGTGCCAGCAGCCGAAACAGCTATGGCTACACCTTC.

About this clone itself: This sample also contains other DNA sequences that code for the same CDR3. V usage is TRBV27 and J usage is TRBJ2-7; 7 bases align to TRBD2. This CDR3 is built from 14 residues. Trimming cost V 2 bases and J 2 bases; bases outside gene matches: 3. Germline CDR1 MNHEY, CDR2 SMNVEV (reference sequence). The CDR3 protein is CASSLGGGPYEQYF. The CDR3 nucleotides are TGTGCCAGCAGTTTAGGCGGGGGACCCTACGAGCAGTACTTC.

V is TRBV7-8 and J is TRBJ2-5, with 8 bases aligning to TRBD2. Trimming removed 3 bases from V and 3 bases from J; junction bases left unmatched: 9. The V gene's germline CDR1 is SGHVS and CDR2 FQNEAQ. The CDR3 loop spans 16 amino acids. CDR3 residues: CASSLGGAGVEETQYF. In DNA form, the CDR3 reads TGTGCCAGCAGCTTGGGTGGAGCGGGGGTAGAAGAGACCCAGTACTTC. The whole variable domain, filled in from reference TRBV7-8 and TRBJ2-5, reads GAGVSQSPRYKVAKRGQDVALRCDPISGHVSLFWYQQALGQGPEFLTYFQNEAQLDKSGLPSDRFFAERPEGSVSTLKIQRTQQEDSAVYLCASSLGGAGVEETQYFGPGTRLLVL.

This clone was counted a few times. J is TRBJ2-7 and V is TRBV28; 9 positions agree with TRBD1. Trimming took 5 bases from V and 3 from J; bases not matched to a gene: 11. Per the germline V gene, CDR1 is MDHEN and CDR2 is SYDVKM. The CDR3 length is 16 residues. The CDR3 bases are TGTGCCAGCAGTCAACGACTCACAGGGGGCAGCTACGAGCAGTACTTC. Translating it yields CASSQRLTGGSYEQYF.

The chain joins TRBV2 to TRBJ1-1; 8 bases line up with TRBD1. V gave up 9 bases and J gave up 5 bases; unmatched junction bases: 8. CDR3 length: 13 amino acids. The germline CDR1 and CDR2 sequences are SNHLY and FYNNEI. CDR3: CASTAGGLTEAFF. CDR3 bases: TGTGCCAGTACCGCAGGGGGCTTGACTGAAGCTTTCTTT.

CDR3 amino acids: CASSLMRGNTIYF. The CDR3 DNA reads as TGTGCCAGCAGCTTGATGCGGGGAAACACCATATATTTT. This chain uses TRBV5-6 with TRBJ1-3; D is unclear. Germline V gene data show CDR1 as SGHDT and CDR2 as YYEEEE. The CDR3 contains 13 residues. V shed 1 base and J shed 4 bases, with 6 bases lying between them.

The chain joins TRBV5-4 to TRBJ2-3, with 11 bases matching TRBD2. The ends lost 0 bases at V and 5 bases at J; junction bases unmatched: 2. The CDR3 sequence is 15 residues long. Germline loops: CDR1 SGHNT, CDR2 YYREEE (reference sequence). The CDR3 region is CASSLALAGGDTQYF. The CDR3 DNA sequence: TGTGCCAGCAGCTTGGCCCTAGCGGGAGGAGATACGCAGTATTTT.

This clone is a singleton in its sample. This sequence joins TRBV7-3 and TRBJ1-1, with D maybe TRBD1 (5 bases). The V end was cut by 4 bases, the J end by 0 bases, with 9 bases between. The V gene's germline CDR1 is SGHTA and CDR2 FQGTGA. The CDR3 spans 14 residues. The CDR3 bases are TGTGCCAGCAGCTCTCAGGGCATGAACACTGAAGCTTTCTTT. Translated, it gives CASSSQGMNTEAFF.

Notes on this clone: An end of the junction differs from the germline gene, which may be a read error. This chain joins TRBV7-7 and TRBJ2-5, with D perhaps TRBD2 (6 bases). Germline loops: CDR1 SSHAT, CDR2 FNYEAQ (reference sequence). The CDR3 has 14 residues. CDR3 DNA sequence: TGTGCTAGCAGCCGACCGGGGGTTCAAGAGACCCAGTACTTC. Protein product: CASSRPGVQETQYF.